Shown below are 28 T cell receptor beta chains from a single sample sequenced in a study of blood T cell repertoires in COVID-19. Profiled with immunoSEQ multiplex PCR; TCRdb holds only in-frame clones, not every one. The table has 87,000 or so clones, about nine tenths seen once. The specimen sequenced was peripheral blood. These receptors all stem from a woman aged 45-65 years with active or convalescent COVID-19.

This chain connects TRBV6-6 to TRBJ2-3; TRBD2 matches 11 bases. CDR3 length: 17 residues. The V gene end was trimmed by 5 bases and the J gene end by 0 bases; junction bases not matched to a gene: 7. The V gene's germline CDR1 is MNHNY and CDR2 SVGAGI (reference sequence). The CDR3 spells CASSRTRTSGSTDTQYF. In DNA form, the CDR3 reads TGTGCCAGCAGTCGAACCCGGACTAGCGGGAGCACAGATACGCAGTATTTT.

This sequence joins TRBV6-2 or TRBV6-3 and TRBJ1-1, with D possibly being TRBD1 (5 bases). Looked up from germline, CDR1 is MNHEY and CDR2 is SVGEGT. The length of the CDR3 is 13 residues. V gave up 5 bases and J gave up 6 bases, with 13 bases separating them. The CDR3 DNA is TGTGCCAGCAGTCCAGGGCCCGGAGCTGAAGCTTTCTTT. It encodes CASSPGPGAEAFF.

In this sample, this clone turned up once. V usage is TRBV14 and J usage is TRBJ2-1, with 8 bases lining up with TRBD2. CDR1 SGHDN and CDR2 FVKESK come from the germline V gene. Trimming at V came to 4 bases and at J to 7 bases, leaving 9 bases not matched to a gene. The CDR3 loop spans 15 amino acids. CDR3 nucleotides: TGTGCCAGCAGCCTAGGAGGGACTAGATTTAATGAGCAGTTCTTC. This gives the protein CASSLGGTRFNEQFF.

The chain has TRBV6-5 and TRBJ1-5; 11 bases match TRBD1. Germline loops: CDR1 MNHEY, CDR2 SVGAGI. V lost 5 bases to trimming and J lost 8 bases; unmatched junction nucleotides: 8. This CDR3 contains 15 residues. CDR3 coding DNA: TGTGCCAGCAGTACGGACAGGGGGCTAACGGAGCCCCAGCATTTT. Protein sequence: CASSTDRGLTEPQHF.

V is TRBV6-6 and J is TRBJ1-1; 8 positions agree with TRBD1. Germline CDR1 and CDR2: MNHNY and SVGAGI (reference sequence). V was pared by 5 bases and J by 5 bases, with 7 bases of the junction left unmatched. The CDR3 runs 14 residues. The CDR3 protein is CASSPPRQGTEAFF. The CDR3 DNA reads TGTGCCAGCAGTCCGCCCCGACAGGGGACTGAAGCTTTCTTT.

This sequence joins TRBV24-1 and TRBJ1-1; D unclear. V lost 4 bases to trimming and J lost 5 bases, with 10 bases between them. The CDR3 sequence is 13 residues long. Germline V gives CDR1 KGHDR, CDR2 SFDVKD. For the CDR3, the DNA is TGTGCCACCAGTGACGTCGGAGGGACTGAAGCTTTCTTT. This codes for CATSDVGGTEAFF.

The chain is built from TRBV18 and TRBJ1-1, with TRBD1 matching over 8 bases. V trimming: 4 bases; J trimming: 5 bases; junction bases outside the gene matches: 15. The CDR3 runs 17 residues. The germline V gene encodes CDR1 KGHSH and CDR2 LQKENI. In nucleotides, the CDR3 is TGTGCCAGCTCACTAGGTGGACAGGGTTTTCCTGGGACTGAAGCTTTCTTT. Translated: CASSLGGQGFPGTEAFF.

The CDR3 DNA follows: TGTGCCAGCAGAAGGGAGGGGCCCTTAAATCAGCCCCAGCATTTT. Residues: CASRREGPLNQPQHF. The chain carries TRBV6-5 and TRBJ1-5; D may be TRBD1 (5 bases). Germline V CDR1 and CDR2: MNHEY, SVGAGI. This CDR3 contains 15 residues. Trimming took 6 bases from V and 4 from J, leaving 16 bases between them.

The chain employs TRBV6-2 or TRBV6-3 and TRBJ2-2, with D perhaps matching TRBD1 (6 bases). CDR1 and CDR2 from the germline V gene are MNHEY and SVGEGT. The V and J ends lost 6 bases and 2 bases respectively, with 13 bases between them. The CDR3 sequence is 15 residues long. As DNA, the CDR3 is TGTGCCAGCAGCCCCCCCGGGACAAACACCGGGGAGCTGTTTTTT. This translates into CASSPPGTNTGELFF.

The chain has TRBV19 and TRBJ1-2, with 7 bases lining up with TRBD1. Germline values: CDR1 LNHDA, CDR2 SQIVND (reference sequence). This CDR3 spans 11 amino acids. V lost 7 bases to trimming and J lost 8 bases; unmatched junction nucleotides: 4. The CDR3, as DNA: TGTGCCAGTACGACAGGGAGAGGCTACACCTTC. Translating gives CASTTGRGYTF.

The rearrangement joins TRBV19 to TRBJ2-4, with no clear D. This CDR3 has 14 residues. V lost 3 bases, J lost 0 bases, and 6 bases lay in between. The germline V gene encodes CDR1 LNHDA and CDR2 SQIVND (reference sequence). This chain's CDR3 is CASSIYGAKNIQYF. For the CDR3, the DNA is TGTGCCAGTAGTATCTACGGAGCCAAAAACATTCAGTACTTC.

This CDR3 reads CASSPRDRADNEQFF. Written as DNA, the CDR3 is TGCGCCAGCAGCCCCCGGGACAGGGCGGACAATGAGCAGTTCTTC. The chain uses TRBV5-1 and TRBJ2-1; 9 bases are shared with TRBD1. The CDR3 has 15 residues. Germline CDR1 reads SGHRS; CDR2 reads YFSETQ. V lost 4 bases, J lost 5 bases, and 7 bases stayed unmatched.

The rearrangement links TRBV7-9 to TRBJ2-7; TRBD2 aligns across 9 bases. The junction had 9 bases not matched to a gene; V was cut back by 2 bases and J by 7 bases. The CDR3 is 15 amino acids. Germline values: CDR1 SEHNR, CDR2 FQNEAQ (reference sequence). CDR3 sequence (DNA): TGTGCCAGCAGCTTAAGCGGGGGGCCCTTTCGGGAGCAGTACTTC. Its translation is CASSLSGGPFREQYF. The full variable domain, completed using reference TRBV7-9 and TRBJ2-7, is DTGVSQNPRHKITKRGQNVTFRCDPISEHNRLYWYRQTLGQGPEFLTYFQNEAQLEKSRLLSDRFSAERPKGSFSTLEIQRTEQGDSAMYLCASSLSGGPFREQYFGPGTRLTVT.

The chain recombines TRBV30 with TRBJ1-1, with D perhaps TRBD1 (5 bases). V gave up 4 bases and J gave up 2 bases, with 11 bases separating them. Germline lookup yields CDR1 GTSNPN and CDR2 SVGIG (reference sequence). There are 13 residues in the CDR3. The CDR3 nucleotides are TGTGCCTGGACTAGGGGCCCCAACACTGAAGCTTTCTTT. Translating gives CAWTRGPNTEAFF.

The chain recombines TRBV2 with TRBJ1-2; D is undetermined. From germline, CDR1 is SNHLY and CDR2 FYNNEI. The germline V and J ends were trimmed by 3 bases and 8 bases, with 13 bases remaining between them. This CDR3 is built from 13 residues. The CDR3 DNA reads as TGTGCCAGCAGTGATTTGGGCTCTGGGGGCTACACCTTC. Its translation is CASSDLGSGGYTF.

The count of this clone is one. DNA of the CDR3: TGTGCCAGCAGTACCCGACAGGGTCGGTACCAAGAGACCCAGTACTTC. This sequence encodes CASSTRQGRYQETQYF. The chain uses TRBV27 and TRBJ2-5; TRBD1 agrees at 7 bases. The CDR3 has 16 amino acids. The germline V gene encodes CDR1 MNHEY and CDR2 SMNVEV (reference sequence). V was clipped by 5 bases and J by 0 bases; unmatched bases: 9.

V is TRBV9 and J is TRBJ2-7; D may be TRBD1 (6 bases). This CDR3 is built from 12 residues. The V gene's germline CDR1 is SGDLS and CDR2 YYNGEE. V was clipped by 4 bases and J by 8 bases, with 13 bases between them. The CDR3 nucleotides are TGTGCCAGCAGCACCCGGACAGATAAGCAGTACTTC. Translating it yields CASSTRTDKQYF.

V usage is TRBV18 and J usage is TRBJ1-1; possible D gene TRBD1, 5 bases. Germline values: CDR1 KGHSH, CDR2 LQKENI. The CDR3 is 16 residues long. The ends were cut back, 3 bases at V and 4 bases at J, with 18 bases in the middle. CDR3 nucleotides: TGTGCCAGCTCACCTCTGGGGGGAGGGGATGGCACTGAAGCTTTCTTT. Translation: CASSPLGGGDGTEAFF.

The genes are TRBV7-2 and TRBJ2-2; 7 positions match TRBD1. V trimming: 4 bases; J trimming: 3 bases; junction bases outside the gene matches: 5. The length of the CDR3 is 15 residues. The V gene's germline CDR1 is SGHTA and CDR2 FQGNSA. The CDR3: CASSSRQGHTGELFF. CDR3 nucleotides: TGTGCCAGCAGCTCCCGACAGGGTCACACCGGGGAGCTGTTTTTT. Variable domain in full (rest from reference TRBV7-2 and TRBJ2-2): GAGVSQSPSNKVTEKGKDVELRCDPISGHTALYWYRQSLGQGLEFLIYFQGNSAPDKSGLPSDRFSAERTGGSVSTLTIQRTQQEDSAVYLCASSSRQGHTGELFFGEGSRLTVL.

This clone appeared a few times. The chain couples TRBV7-9 to TRBJ1-4; D remains ambiguous. The CDR3 contains 15 residues. Trimming took 8 bases from V and 0 from J, leaving 13 bases between them. The germline gives CDR1 SEHNR, CDR2 FQNEAQ (reference sequence). The CDR3 reads CASGSSRATNEKLFF. The CDR3, as DNA: TGTGCCAGCGGCTCATCGCGAGCAACTAATGAAAAACTGTTTTTT.

J is TRBJ1-6 and V is TRBV6-5; D is ambiguous. Germline loops: CDR1 MNHEY, CDR2 SVGAGI. The CDR3 extends over 14 amino acids. Trimming pared 2 bases from V and 7 bases from J, leaving 9 bases between. CDR3 residues: CASSYVPLNSPLHF. The DNA for the CDR3 is TGTGCCAGCAGTTACGTCCCCTTAAATTCACCCCTCCACTTT.

This chain connects TRBV5-1 to TRBJ1-4; 7 nucleotides align to TRBD1. J gave up 0 bases and V 4 bases, and 15 bases lay outside the gene matches. This CDR3 contains 19 residues. The germline V gene encodes CDR1 SGHRS and CDR2 YFSETQ. In DNA, the CDR3 is TGCGCCAGCAGCAAGGGGGGCGCCGGGACAGCCCCAACTAATGAAAAACTGTTTTTT. This sequence encodes CASSKGGAGTAPTNEKLFF.

This clone was counted only a few times. Other DNA sequences of this sample code for an identical CDR3. V and J are TRBV19 and TRBJ2-7; possible D gene TRBD2, 6 bases. V lost 4 bases, J lost 0 bases, and 7 bases lay in between. The CDR3 loop spans 13 amino acids. Looked up from germline, CDR1 is LNHDA and CDR2 is SQIVND (reference sequence). The CDR3 reads CASSTGGSYEQYF. CDR3 nucleotides: TGTGCCAGTAGTACCGGGGGCTCCTACGAGCAGTACTTC.

The chain has TRBV12-5 and TRBJ1-2; 8 bases fit TRBD1. After removal of 5 bases from V and 4 bases from J, the junction contained 12 bases not matched to a gene. Germline V CDR1 and CDR2: LGHNT, FRNRAP. The CDR3 runs to 16 residues. The CDR3 nucleotides read TGTGCTAGTGGTCCAGACAGGGGAGGAACAGGCTATGGCTACACCTTC. It encodes CASGPDRGGTGYGYTF.

This chain connects TRBV10-2 to TRBJ2-2; 7 nucleotides match TRBD2. CDR1 is WSHSY, CDR2 SAAADI, per germline. Trimming at V came to 7 bases and at J to 3 bases, leaving 11 bases not matched to a gene. This CDR3 comprises 16 residues. Here the CDR3 DNA reads TGCGCCAGCACCCTGCTCGCGGGGGAGTACACCGGGGAGCTGTTTTTT. Its protein product is CASTLLAGEYTGELFF.

V and J are TRBV7-9 and TRBJ2-5; D perhaps matches TRBD2 (6 bases). The CDR3 consists of 16 residues. V lost 5 bases to trimming and J lost 2 bases, with 18 bases between them. The germline CDR1 and CDR2 sequences are SEHNR and FQNEAQ (reference sequence). CDR3 residues: CASSARRSGRQETQYF. The CDR3 nucleotides read TGTGCCAGCAGCGCGCGGAGATCGGGGAGGCAAGAGACCCAGTACTTC.

This clone was recorded only once. The chain couples TRBV3-1 (or the pseudogene TRBV3-2) to TRBJ1-4, with TRBD1 as a possible D gene (6 bases). CDR1 LGHDT and CDR2 YNNKEL come from the germline V gene (reference sequence). V lost 3 bases to trimming and J lost 12 bases, with 11 bases between them. The CDR3 is 12 residues long. CDR3 protein: CASSQIEGELFF. The DNA of the CDR3 is TGTGCCAGCAGCCAGATTGAGGGGGAACTGTTTTTT.

Here the CDR3 DNA reads TGTGCCAGCAGTTCCGGGACACAGTCCTATGGCTACACCTTC. Amino acids: CASSSGTQSYGYTF. This chain uses TRBV27 with TRBJ1-2; a possible D gene is TRBD1 (6 bases). Trimming stripped 4 bases from V and 4 bases from J, with 13 bases between. Germline assignment: CDR1 MNHEY and CDR2 SMNVEV (reference sequence). The CDR3 spans 14 residues.